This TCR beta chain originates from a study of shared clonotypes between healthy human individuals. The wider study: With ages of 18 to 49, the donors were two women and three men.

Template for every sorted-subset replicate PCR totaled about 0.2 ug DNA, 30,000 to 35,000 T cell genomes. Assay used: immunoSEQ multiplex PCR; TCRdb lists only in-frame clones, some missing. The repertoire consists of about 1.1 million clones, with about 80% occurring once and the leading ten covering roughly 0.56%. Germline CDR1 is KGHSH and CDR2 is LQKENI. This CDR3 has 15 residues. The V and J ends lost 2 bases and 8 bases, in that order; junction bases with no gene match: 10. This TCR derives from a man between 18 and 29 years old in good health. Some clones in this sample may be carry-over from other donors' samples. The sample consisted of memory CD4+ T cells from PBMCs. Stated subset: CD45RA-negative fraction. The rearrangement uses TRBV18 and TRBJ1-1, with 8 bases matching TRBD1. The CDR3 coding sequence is TGTGCCAGCTCACCAAGCAGGGGGCCATCTCAAGAAGCTTTCTTT. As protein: CASSPSRGPSQEAFF.